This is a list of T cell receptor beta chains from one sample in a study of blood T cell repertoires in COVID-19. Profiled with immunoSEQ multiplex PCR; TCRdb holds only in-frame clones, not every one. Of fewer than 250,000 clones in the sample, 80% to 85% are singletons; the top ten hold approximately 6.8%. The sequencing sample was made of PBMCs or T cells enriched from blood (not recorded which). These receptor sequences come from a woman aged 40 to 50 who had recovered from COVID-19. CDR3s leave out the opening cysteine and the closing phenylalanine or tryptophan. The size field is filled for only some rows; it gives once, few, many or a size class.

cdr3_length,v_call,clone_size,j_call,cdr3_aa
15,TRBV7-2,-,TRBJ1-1,ASNLSGGSFRNTEAF
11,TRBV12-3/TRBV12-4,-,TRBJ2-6,ASGEPGANVLT
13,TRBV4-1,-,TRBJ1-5,ASSRGPDSNQPQH
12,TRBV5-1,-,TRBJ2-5,ASSPIAGEETQY
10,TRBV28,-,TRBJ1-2,ASSWTGPGYT
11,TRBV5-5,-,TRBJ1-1,ASSWGVNTEAF
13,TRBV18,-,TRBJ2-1,ASFAGAGGPNEQF
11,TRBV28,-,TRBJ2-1,ASRYPAYNEQF
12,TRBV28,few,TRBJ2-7,ASKLSGRSYEQY
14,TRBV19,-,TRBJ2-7,ASSTRRGLSSYEQY
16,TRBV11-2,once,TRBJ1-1,ASSLRGFRDRGPTEAF
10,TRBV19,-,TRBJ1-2,ATVTGQGGYT
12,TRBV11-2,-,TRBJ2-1,ASSLDRVNNEQF
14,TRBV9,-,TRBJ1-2,ASSVEGGGAGYGYT
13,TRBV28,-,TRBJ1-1,ASRSDRGRHTEAF
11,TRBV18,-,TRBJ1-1,ASSPMGSTEAF
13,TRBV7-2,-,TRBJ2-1,ASSLVQGKDNEQF
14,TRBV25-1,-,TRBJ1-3,ASSESGDSSGNTIY
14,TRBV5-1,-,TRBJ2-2,ASSIQGPKNTGELF
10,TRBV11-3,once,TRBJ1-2,ASSPDRVGYT
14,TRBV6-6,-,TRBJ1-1,ASSYSMAGRGTEAF
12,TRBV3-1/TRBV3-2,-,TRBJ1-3,ASSQVTSGNTIY
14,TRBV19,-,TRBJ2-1,ASRAFPLSLGDEQF
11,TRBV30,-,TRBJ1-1,AWSVTEWTEAF
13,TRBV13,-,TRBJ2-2,ASSLEGGGTGELF
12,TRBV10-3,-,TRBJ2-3,AISGLAGADTQY
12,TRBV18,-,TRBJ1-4,ASSPGGFNEKLF
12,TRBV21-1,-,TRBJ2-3,ASTERLVADTQY
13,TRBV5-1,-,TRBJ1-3,ASSDPSGSGNTIY
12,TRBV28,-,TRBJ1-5,ASIETGSNQPQH
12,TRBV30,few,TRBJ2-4,AWSVGVAKNIQY
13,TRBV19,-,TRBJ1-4,ASSISQGTNEKLF
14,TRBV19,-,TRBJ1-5,ASSIGYRRVGQPQH
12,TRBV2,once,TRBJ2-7,ASNPARTGPTEY
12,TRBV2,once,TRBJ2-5,ASTSRLGRETQY
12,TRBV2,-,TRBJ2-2,ASKADRNTGELF
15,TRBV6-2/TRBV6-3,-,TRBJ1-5,ASSYDGSGQGGQPQH
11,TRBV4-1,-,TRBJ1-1,ASSLSGGTEAF
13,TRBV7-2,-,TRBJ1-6,ASSLVGQGGPPLH
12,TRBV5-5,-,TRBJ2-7,ASSYSTGWYEQY
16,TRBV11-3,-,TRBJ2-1,ASSLDKGFDRGYNEQF
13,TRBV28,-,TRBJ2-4,ASSTPGLAKNIQY
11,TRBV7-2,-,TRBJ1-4,ASRQRRNEKLF
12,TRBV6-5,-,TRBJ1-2,ASRRTGGTGGYT
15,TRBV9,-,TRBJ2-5,ASSVALRQGREETQY
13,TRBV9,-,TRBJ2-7,ASSAGDRASFGQY
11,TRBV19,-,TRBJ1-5,ASRYVGGQPQH
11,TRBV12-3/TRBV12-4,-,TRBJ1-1,ASSLGLNTEAF
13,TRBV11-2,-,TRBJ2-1,ASSYASGRANEQF
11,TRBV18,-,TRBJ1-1,ASSVDRGTEAF
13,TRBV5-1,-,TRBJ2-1,ASSLVFGGLNEQF
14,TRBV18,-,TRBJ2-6,ASSLLSGAGANVLT
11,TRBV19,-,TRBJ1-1,AASAGLNTEAF
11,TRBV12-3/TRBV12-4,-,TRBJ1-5,ASSLSTNQPQH
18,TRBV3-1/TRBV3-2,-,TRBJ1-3,ASSQDLSGSTGYIGNTIY
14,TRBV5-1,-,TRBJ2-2,ASSLVGREGTGELF
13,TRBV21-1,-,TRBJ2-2,ASRDYRVGTGELF
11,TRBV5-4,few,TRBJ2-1,ASSFTGYNEQF